The text below deals with one T cell receptor (beta chain). These data originate in a study of OX40 agonist ivuxolimab in advanced cancers. Across the study: Administration of intravenous ivuxolimab to patients occurred every 2 weeks at 0.01 to 10 mg/kg. Cohort: 80% to 85% men, mean age approximately 64, aged roughly 20 to 79.

Germline V gene lookup returns CDR1 KGHSH and CDR2 LQKENI. V dropped 3 bases and J dropped 3; count of bases not matched to a gene: 13. The length of the CDR3 is 17 residues. Repertoires were generated with immunoSEQ multiplex PCR, while TCRdb's copy carries only in-frame clones and drops some. The sample shows roughly 68,000 clones, approximately 82% of them seen only once. The sample was CD4+ or CD8+ T cells sorted from blood, taken in a trial of the OX40 agonist ivuxolimab. This TCR was recovered from an adult with an advanced solid tumor such as melanoma, head and neck, liver or kidney cancer. This chain joins TRBV18 and TRBJ2-5, with 7 nucleotides matching TRBD2. The CDR3: CASSPQVGGGCKETQYF. CDR3 coding DNA: TGTGCCAGCTCACCCCAGGTTGGGGGAGGGTGTAAAGAGACCCAGTACTTC.